The 32 T cell receptor beta chains presented below share a single source sample, sequenced in a study of blood T cell repertoires in COVID-19. The repertoire was sequenced with immunoSEQ multiplex PCR; TCRdb's copy has only in-frame clones and lacks some. This repertoire shows approximately 240,000 clones, nearly 85% found once; its top ten account for around 1.3%. The sequencing input was peripheral blood. The receptors stem from a woman aged 25 to 39 with COVID-19, enrolled during active disease.

This clone has ten or more counts. The V gene is TRBV3-1 (or the pseudogene TRBV3-2), the J gene TRBJ2-2; perhaps TRBD1 as D (6 bases). Germline CDR1 LGHDT, CDR2 YNNKEL (reference sequence). The V and J ends lost 0 bases and 3 bases respectively, with 17 bases between them. The CDR3 length is 18 residues. The CDR3 sequence: CASSQDCGQRVYTGELFF. CDR3 DNA: TGTGCCAGCAGCCAAGATTGCGGACAGAGGGTGTACACCGGGGAGCTGTTTTTT.

Written as DNA, the CDR3 is TGTGCCACCGGCGGCGGGGGAAGAGATACGCAGTATTTT. It is translated as CATGGGGRDTQYF. The V and J genes are TRBV9 and TRBJ2-3; the match to TRBD2 covers 7 bases. The CDR3 length is 13 residues. V shed 9 bases and J 5 bases; nucleotides not matched to a gene: 9. CDR1 SGDLS and CDR2 YYNGEE come from the germline V gene.

The rearrangement uses TRBV30 and TRBJ1-3; 7 bases are shared with TRBD1. Germline CDR1 and CDR2: GTSNPN and SVGIG (reference sequence). The CDR3 runs 15 residues. J gave up 2 bases and V 0 bases, and 4 bases lay outside the gene matches. The CDR3: CAWSVAGGPGNTIYF. The CDR3, as DNA: TGTGCCTGGAGTGTGGCAGGGGGTCCTGGAAACACCATATATTTT.

The genes are TRBV10-3 and TRBJ1-1; 9 bases are a match to TRBD1. V lost 10 bases and J lost 5; bases outside the gene matches: 8. The germline V gene has CDR1 ENHRY and CDR2 SYGVKD. The CDR3 contains 13 residues. The CDR3 DNA is TGTGCCACGTCCGGGACAGGGTCTACTGAAGCTTTCTTT. Residues: CATSGTGSTEAFF.

This clone was found once. The chain couples TRBV2 to TRBJ1-3; TRBD1 matches 9 bases. CDR1 SNHLY and CDR2 FYNNEI come from the germline V gene. J was trimmed by 0 bases and V by 7 bases; bases with no gene match: 10. The CDR3 runs to 17 residues. Written as DNA, the CDR3 is TGTGCCAGCATACGTGAAGCGGACAGGGGCTCTGGAAACACCATATATTTT. Amino acid sequence: CASIREADRGSGNTIYF.

V gene TRBV29-1 combines with J gene TRBJ1-2; 7 bases are a match to TRBD1. The CDR3 sequence is 17 residues long. Looked up from germline, CDR1 is SQVTM and CDR2 is ANQGSEA. The junction had 12 bases not matched to a gene; V was cut back by 2 bases and J by 0 bases. This chain's CDR3 is CSVEFDLGQASNYGYTF. CDR3 coding DNA: TGCAGCGTTGAATTTGACCTAGGACAGGCTTCTAACTATGGCTACACCTTC.

This rearrangement joins TRBV6-6 to TRBJ1-4; no firm D call. Germline assignment: CDR1 MNHNY and CDR2 SVGAGI (reference sequence). The V end lost 7 bases, the J end lost 6 bases, and 6 bases lay between the germline ends. The CDR3 length is 11 residues. Here the CDR3 reads CASILDEKLFF. DNA of the CDR3: TGTGCCAGCATACTCGATGAAAAACTGTTTTTT.

The chain recombines TRBV20-1 with TRBJ2-2; D gene unclear. Germline values: CDR1 DFQATT, CDR2 SNEGSKA (reference sequence). The germline V and J ends were trimmed by 7 bases and 7 bases, with 7 bases remaining between them. CDR3 length: 10 amino acids. This CDR3 reads CSVPGGELFF. The CDR3, as DNA: TGCAGTGTCCCCGGCGGGGAGCTGTTTTTT.

The rearrangement joins TRBV19 to TRBJ1-2; 9 bases fit TRBD1. Trimming took 5 bases from V and 8 from J; bases not matched to a gene: 9. The CDR3 sequence is 14 residues long. Germline values: CDR1 LNHDA, CDR2 SQIVND (reference sequence). The CDR3 bases are TGTGCCAGTAGTCGGCCCGGGACAGGGAAAGGCTACACCTTC. This translates into CASSRPGTGKGYTF.

This sequence joins TRBV5-1 and TRBJ2-5; 8 nucleotides agree with TRBD2. The CDR3 has 14 amino acids. Germline lookup yields CDR1 SGHRS and CDR2 YFSETQ. The junction had 2 bases not matched to a gene; V was cut back by 2 bases and J by 2 bases. CDR3 in amino acids: CASSFSGGQETQYF. In DNA, the CDR3 is TGCGCCAGCAGCTTTTCGGGGGGGCAAGAGACCCAGTACTTC.

The chain combines TRBV7-9 with TRBJ1-3; TRBD1 is a possible D gene (6 bases). Germline loops: CDR1 SEHNR, CDR2 FQNEAQ (reference sequence). The CDR3 runs 15 residues. Between the trimmed V and J ends, which lost 3 bases and 0 bases, there was a span of 9 bases. CDR3 in DNA: TGTGCCAGCAGCTTCCACAGGGACTCTGGAAACACCATATATTTT. The encoded protein is CASSFHRDSGNTIYF. Together with reference TRBV7-9 and TRBJ1-3, the CDR3 gives the full variable domain: DTGVSQNPRHKITKRGQNVTFRCDPISEHNRLYWYRQTLGQGPEFLTYFQNEAQLEKSRLLSDRFSAERPKGSFSTLEIQRTEQGDSAMYLCASSFHRDSGNTIYFGEGSWLTVV.

V is TRBV5-1 and J is TRBJ2-3; 9 nucleotides match TRBD2. Germline V CDR1 and CDR2: SGHRS, YFSETQ. This CDR3 region has 17 residues. The junction had 7 bases not matched to a gene; V was cut back by 0 bases and J by 2 bases. The CDR3 nucleotides read TGCGCCAGCAGCTTGGTCCGTAGCGGGGGCCTCACAGATACGCAGTATTTT. Amino acid sequence: CASSLVRSGGLTDTQYF.

This rearrangement joins TRBV9 to TRBJ2-3; 9 bases are shared with TRBD2. V dropped 0 bases and J dropped 2; count of bases not matched to a gene: 10. Germline V gives CDR1 SGDLS, CDR2 YYNGEE. This CDR3 contains 18 residues. CDR3 DNA: TGTGCCAGCAGCGTAGTGGCTAGCGGGGCTCTCAACACAGATACGCAGTATTTT. This sequence encodes CASSVVASGALNTDTQYF.

This CDR3 is CASSATPGQYSNQPQHF. CDR3 coding DNA: TGTGCCAGCAGCGCGACGCCGGGACAATATAGCAATCAGCCCCAGCATTTT. The chain uses TRBV2 and TRBJ1-5; the D gene is possibly TRBD1 (6 bases). This CDR3 comprises 17 residues. The germline V gene encodes CDR1 SNHLY and CDR2 FYNNEI. V was pared by 6 bases and J by 0 bases, with 18 bases between.

The chain combines TRBV4-2 with TRBJ2-6, with TRBD2 matching 14 bases. This CDR3 region has 20 residues. J lost 1 base, V lost 2 bases, and 7 bases had no gene match. The germline V gene encodes CDR1 LGHNA and CDR2 YNFKEQ. DNA of the CDR3: TGTGCCAGCAGCCAAAGACTAGCGGGAGGGGACCCATCTGGGGCCAACGTCCTGACTTTC. Residues: CASSQRLAGGDPSGANVLTF.

The chain links TRBV2 to TRBJ2-1; TRBD2 agrees at 10 bases. The CDR3 is 18 amino acids. With 4 bases clipped from V and 8 bases from J, the junction kept 17 bases outside the gene matches. The germline V gene encodes CDR1 SNHLY and CDR2 FYNNEI. The DNA for the CDR3 is TGTGCCAGCAGTGGTGGCCTAGCGGGAGTAGGAGGGGGGCATGAGCAGTTCTTC. Residues: CASSGGLAGVGGGHEQFF.

The V call is TRBV9, the J call TRBJ1-1; D is possibly TRBD1 (6 bases). This CDR3 contains 16 residues. The V end was cut by 4 bases, the J end by 0 bases, with 16 bases between. Germline V gene lookup returns CDR1 SGDLS and CDR2 YYNGEE. The CDR3 sequence: CASSPPTGEMNTEAFF. Here the CDR3 DNA reads TGTGCCAGCAGCCCCCCGACAGGAGAGATGAACACTGAAGCTTTCTTT.

This chain joins TRBV5-1 and TRBJ2-5; TRBD1 might be the D (7 bases). The germline gives CDR1 SGHRS, CDR2 YFSETQ. V lost 4 bases to trimming and J lost 5 bases, with 18 bases between them. The CDR3 extends over 15 amino acids. CDR3 coding DNA: TGCGCCAGCAGCCCGGGGGCTAGCAGGGGGGAGACCCAGTACTTC. Translation gives CASSPGASRGETQYF.

The J gene is TRBJ2-1, the V gene TRBV19; possibly TRBD2 for D (5 bases). The V gene lost 3 bases and the J gene lost 6 bases, with 15 bases spanning the gap. The CDR3 totals 15 residues. Germline CDR1 and CDR2: LNHDA and SQIVND (reference sequence). CDR3 loop: CASSIQDSRSNEQFF. The CDR3 DNA sequence: TGTGCCAGTAGTATTCAGGACTCTAGAAGCAATGAGCAGTTCTTC.

The CDR3 bases are TGCGCCAGCAGCCCCGGGACTAGCGGGAGGGCAATGAGGCCAGAGACCCAGTACTTC. This translates into CASSPGTSGRAMRPETQYF. The chain uses TRBV5-1 and TRBJ2-5; 16 nucleotides agree with TRBD2. Germline V gene data show CDR1 as SGHRS and CDR2 as YFSETQ. The CDR3 has 19 residues. V was pared by 4 bases and J by 4 bases, with 13 bases of the junction left unmatched.

The sample holds a few counts of this clone. The gene calls are TRBV4-1 and TRBJ1-1, with a tentative D call TRBD1 (5 bases). The CDR3 covers 15 residues. The V and J ends lost 1 base and 2 bases respectively, with 11 bases between them. Germline CDR1 is MGHRA and CDR2 is YSYEKL. This chain's CDR3 is CASSQARGINTEAFF. The CDR3 DNA follows: TGCGCCAGCAGCCAAGCGCGGGGGATCAACACTGAAGCTTTCTTT.

V and J are TRBV5-1 and TRBJ2-5; D call uncertain. The CDR3 is 10 amino acids. CDR1 SGHRS and CDR2 YFSETQ come from the germline V gene. V dropped 6 bases and J dropped 2 bases, with 2 bases sitting between them. This CDR3 is CASIQETQYF. CDR3 nucleotide sequence: TGCGCCAGCATACAAGAGACCCAGTACTTC.

This chain links TRBV5-5 with TRBJ1-5; no clear D gene. CDR1 and CDR2 (germline): SGHKS, YYEKEE (reference sequence). This CDR3 contains 14 residues. V lost 1 base and J 6 bases, leaving 11 bases between the germline ends. The chain's CDR3 is CASSLSSGTQPQHF. CDR3 coding DNA: TGTGCCAGCAGCTTGAGTTCAGGCACTCAGCCCCAGCATTTT. Based on the CDR3 plus reference TRBV5-5 and TRBJ1-5, the full variable domain is DAGVTQSPTHLIKTRGQQVTLRCSPISGHKSVSWYQQVLGQGPQFIFQYYEKEERGRGNFPDRFSARQFPNYSSELNVNALLLGDSALYLCASSLSSGTQPQHFGDGTRLSIL.

The V and J genes are TRBV15 and TRBJ2-3, with 12 nucleotides matching TRBD1. The junction had 6 bases not matched to a gene; V was cut back by 5 bases and J by 6 bases. Germline V lookup: CDR1 LNHNV, CDR2 YYDKDF (reference sequence). The CDR3 loop spans 15 amino acids. The CDR3 DNA sequence: TGTGCCACCAGCCGCCCGGGACAGGGGGCCGATACGCAGTATTTT. It encodes CATSRPGQGADTQYF.

The rearrangement joins TRBV5-5 to TRBJ1-4, with D unclear. The V gene's germline CDR1 is SGHKS and CDR2 YYEKEE (reference sequence). The ends were cut back, 3 bases at V and 7 bases at J, with 13 bases in the middle. There are 14 residues in the CDR3. The CDR3 region is CASSSPTHLEKLFF. The CDR3 DNA follows: TGTGCCAGCAGCTCGCCAACACACCTTGAAAAACTGTTTTTT.

J is TRBJ2-5 and V is TRBV5-1; no clear D. Trimming took 5 bases from V and 4 from J, leaving 6 bases between them. CDR3 size: 11 residues. Germline V gene lookup returns CDR1 SGHRS and CDR2 YFSETQ. For the CDR3, the DNA is TGCGCCAGCAGATCGGGAGAGACCCAGTACTTC. This gives the protein CASRSGETQYF.

In its sample, this clone was seen a few times. J is TRBJ1-1 and V is TRBV27; 9 positions match TRBD1. The germline CDR1 and CDR2 sequences are MNHEY and SMNVEV (reference sequence). V lost 4 bases and J lost 2; bases outside the gene matches: 8. The length of the CDR3 is 16 residues. The CDR3 coding sequence is TGTGCCAGCAGTTCGATGAGGACAGGGGTAAACACTGAAGCTTTCTTT. It is translated as CASSSMRTGVNTEAFF.

The J gene is TRBJ2-1, the V gene TRBV5-5, with 10 bases lining up with TRBD2. Germline loops: CDR1 SGHKS, CDR2 YYEKEE (reference sequence). Germline trimming cut 0 bases from V and 10 bases from J; bases unmatched to any gene: 4. CDR3 length: 14 residues. CDR3 loop: CASSLVWTSGEQFF. The CDR3, as DNA: TGTGCCAGCAGCTTGGTTTGGACTAGCGGAGAGCAGTTCTTC.

The genes are TRBV19 and TRBJ1-2, with 8 bases lining up with TRBD1. This CDR3 region has 13 residues. From germline, CDR1 is LNHDA and CDR2 SQIVND (reference sequence). Unmatched junction bases numbered 11, after V lost 10 bases and J lost 7 bases. CDR3 protein: CAIPRTGKSGYTF. The CDR3, as DNA: TGTGCCATCCCAAGGACAGGGAAGAGTGGCTACACCTTC.

The rearrangement links TRBV9 to TRBJ1-1; no clear D gene. Trimming cost V 3 bases and J 1 base, with 10 bases left between them. This CDR3 is 14 amino acids long. Germline V gene lookup returns CDR1 SGDLS and CDR2 YYNGEE. This chain's CDR3 is CASSGEQKNTEAFF. The DNA of the CDR3 is TGTGCCAGCAGCGGCGAACAGAAGAACACTGAAGCTTTCTTT.

The rearrangement links TRBV7-9 to TRBJ2-1, with 12 nucleotides matching TRBD2. Trimming cost V 2 bases and J 7 bases; bases outside gene matches: 12. Germline V gene sequence: CDR1 SEHNR, CDR2 FQNEAQ (reference sequence). This CDR3 has 18 amino acids. CDR3 sequence: CASSLPIRLAGVVNEQFF. CDR3 in DNA: TGTGCCAGCAGCTTACCCATCCGACTAGCGGGAGTGGTAAATGAGCAGTTCTTC.

The rearrangement uses TRBV18 and TRBJ1-1; 8 bases fit TRBD1. This CDR3 spans 16 amino acids. Germline V gene sequence: CDR1 KGHSH, CDR2 LQKENI. V was pared by 6 bases and J by 7 bases, with 16 bases of the junction left unmatched. The CDR3 sequence: CASSRLVAGGEIEAFF. CDR3 in DNA: TGTGCCAGCTCGAGACTCGTGGCAGGGGGCGAGATTGAAGCTTTCTTT.